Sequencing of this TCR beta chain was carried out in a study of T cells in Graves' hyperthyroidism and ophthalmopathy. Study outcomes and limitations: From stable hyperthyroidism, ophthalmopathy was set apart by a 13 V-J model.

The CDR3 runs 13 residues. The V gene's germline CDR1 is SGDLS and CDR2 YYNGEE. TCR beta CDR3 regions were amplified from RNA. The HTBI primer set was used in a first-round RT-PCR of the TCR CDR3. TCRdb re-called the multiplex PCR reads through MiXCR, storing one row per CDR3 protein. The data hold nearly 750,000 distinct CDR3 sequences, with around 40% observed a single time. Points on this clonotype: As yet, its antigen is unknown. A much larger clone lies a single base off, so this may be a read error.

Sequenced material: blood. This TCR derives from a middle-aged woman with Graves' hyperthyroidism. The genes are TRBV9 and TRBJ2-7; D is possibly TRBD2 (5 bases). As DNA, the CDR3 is TGTACCAGCAGCTTCTACCTAGGAGGCGAGCAGTACTTC. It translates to CTSSFYLGGEQYF.